The TCR beta chain under discussion was sequenced for a study of monozygotic twins with inflammatory bowel disease. Using the 5' RACE reads, TCRdb records one entry per CDR3 protein without DNA. The sample is made up of over 100,000 distinct CDR3 sequences, and the top ten hold around an eighth of it. This CDR3 contains 17 residues. The V gene's germline CDR1 is SGHVS and CDR2 FQNEAQ. This chain joins TRBV7-8 and TRBJ2-7; TCRdb's D call, TRBD1, is unchecked because there is no DNA. The TCR was taken from a human donor with ulcerative colitis or Crohn's disease, or a healthy co-twin of an affected twin (not recorded which). Specimen: blood. CDR3 region: CASSLSVIPGPFYEQYF.